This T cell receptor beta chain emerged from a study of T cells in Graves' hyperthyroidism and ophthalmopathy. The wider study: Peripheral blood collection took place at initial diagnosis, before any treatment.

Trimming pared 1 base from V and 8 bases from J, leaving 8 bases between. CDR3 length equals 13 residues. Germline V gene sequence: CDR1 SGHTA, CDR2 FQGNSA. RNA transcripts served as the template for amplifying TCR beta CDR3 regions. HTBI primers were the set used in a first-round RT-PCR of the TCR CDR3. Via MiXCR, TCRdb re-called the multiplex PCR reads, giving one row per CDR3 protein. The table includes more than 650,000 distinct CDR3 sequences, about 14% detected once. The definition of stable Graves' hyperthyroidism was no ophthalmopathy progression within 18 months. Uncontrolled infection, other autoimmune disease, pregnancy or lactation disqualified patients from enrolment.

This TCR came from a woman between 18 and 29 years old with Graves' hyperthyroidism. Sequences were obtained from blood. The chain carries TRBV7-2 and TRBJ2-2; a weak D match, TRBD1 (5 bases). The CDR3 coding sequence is TGTGCCAGCAGCTTAGTCAACAGGGGGGAGCTGTTTTTT. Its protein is CASSLVNRGELFF.